Sequencing of this TCR beta chain was carried out in a study of tumor-infiltrating lymphocytes in primary liver carcinoma. Germline DNA was also extracted, and blood RNA derived from unsorted whole blood. No patient had received treatment, and all had chronic HBV infection. Germline V gives CDR1 SEHNR, CDR2 FQNEAQ (reference sequence). This CDR3 is built from 14 residues. V dropped 0 bases and J dropped 2 bases, with 8 bases sitting between them. Total RNA (roughly 550 ng) served as template for TCR beta cDNA synthesis primed by a constant-region primer. Construction of TCR beta libraries relied on three successive nested multiplex PCR rounds employing slightly modified ARM-PCR. TRBV1-TRBV30 forward primers paired with a C-beta reverse primer drove the first two PCR rounds, roughly 10 cycles each. Each CDR3 protein is one row after TCRdb ran MiXCR on the multiplex PCR reads. The sample carries some 190,000 distinct CDR3 sequences, around 60% recorded once.

Only one count was recorded for this clonotype. The V call is TRBV7-9, the J call TRBJ2-7; D gene ambiguous. This TCR was sampled from a man in his forties with primary liver carcinoma and hepatitis B virus infection. The sample comprised peripheral blood. The CDR3 spells CASSLATRPYEQYF. The CDR3 coding sequence is TGTGCCAGCAGCTTAGCGACAAGGCCCTACGAGCAGTACTTC.